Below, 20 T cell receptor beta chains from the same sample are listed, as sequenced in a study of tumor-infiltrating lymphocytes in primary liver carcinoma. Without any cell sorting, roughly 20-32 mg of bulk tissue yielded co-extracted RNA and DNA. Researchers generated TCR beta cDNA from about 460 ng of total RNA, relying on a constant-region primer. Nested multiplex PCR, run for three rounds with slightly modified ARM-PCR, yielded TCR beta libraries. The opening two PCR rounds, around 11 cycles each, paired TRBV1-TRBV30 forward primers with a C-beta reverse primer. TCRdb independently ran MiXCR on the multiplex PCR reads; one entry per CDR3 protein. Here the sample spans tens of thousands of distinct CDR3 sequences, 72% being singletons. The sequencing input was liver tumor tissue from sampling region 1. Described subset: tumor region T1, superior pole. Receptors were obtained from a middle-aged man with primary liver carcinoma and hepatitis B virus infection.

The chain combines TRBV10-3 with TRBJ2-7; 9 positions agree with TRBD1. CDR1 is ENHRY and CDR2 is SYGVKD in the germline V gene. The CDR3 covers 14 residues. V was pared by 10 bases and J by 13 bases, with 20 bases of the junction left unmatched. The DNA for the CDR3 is TGTGCCACCAGCGCCGGGACAGGGAAAGAACGGCACTACTTC. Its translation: CATSAGTGKERHYF.

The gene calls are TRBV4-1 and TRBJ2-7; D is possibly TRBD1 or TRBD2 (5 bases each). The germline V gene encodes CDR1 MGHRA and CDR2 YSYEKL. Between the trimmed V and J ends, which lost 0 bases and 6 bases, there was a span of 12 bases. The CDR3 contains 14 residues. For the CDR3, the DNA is TGCGCCAGCAGCCAAGATGGGGCGGCGGGCGAGCAGTACGTC. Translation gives CASSQDGAAGEQYV.

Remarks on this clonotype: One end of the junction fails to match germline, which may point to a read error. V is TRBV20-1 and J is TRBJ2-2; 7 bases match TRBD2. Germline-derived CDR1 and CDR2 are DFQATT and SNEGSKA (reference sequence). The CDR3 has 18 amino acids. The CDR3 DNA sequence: TGCAGTGCTAGAGATGAGGCTAGCGGAGCTTTTAACATCGGGGAGCTGTTTTTT. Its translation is CSARDEASGAFNIGELFF.

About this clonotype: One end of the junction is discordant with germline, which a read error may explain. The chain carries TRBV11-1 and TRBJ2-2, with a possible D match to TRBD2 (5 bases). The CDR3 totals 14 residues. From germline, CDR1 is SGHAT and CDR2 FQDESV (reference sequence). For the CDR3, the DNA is TGTGCCAGCGGCTTAGGTTTACACACCGGGGAGCTGTTTTTC. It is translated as CASGLGLHTGELFF.

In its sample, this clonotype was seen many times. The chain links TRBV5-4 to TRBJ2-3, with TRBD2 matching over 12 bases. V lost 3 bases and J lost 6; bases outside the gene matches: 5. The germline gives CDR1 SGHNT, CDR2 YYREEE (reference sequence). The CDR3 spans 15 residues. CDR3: CASSWLAGGEDTQYF. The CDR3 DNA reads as TGTGCCAGCAGCTGGCTAGCGGGGGGGGAGGATACGCAGTATTTT.

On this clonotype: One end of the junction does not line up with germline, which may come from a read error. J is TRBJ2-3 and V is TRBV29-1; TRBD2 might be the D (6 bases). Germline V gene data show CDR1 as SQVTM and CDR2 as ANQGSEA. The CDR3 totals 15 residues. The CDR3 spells CIVPGTPSSTDTRYF. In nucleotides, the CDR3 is TGTATCGTTCCCGGGACTCCTTCTAGCACAGATACGCGGTATTTT.

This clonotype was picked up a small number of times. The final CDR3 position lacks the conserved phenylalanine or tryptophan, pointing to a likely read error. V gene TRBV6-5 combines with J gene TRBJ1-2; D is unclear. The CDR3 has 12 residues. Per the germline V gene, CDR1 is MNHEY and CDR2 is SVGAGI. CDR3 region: CASSSQNYGYTL. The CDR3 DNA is TGCGCCAGCAGCTCTCAGAACTATGGCTACACCCTC.

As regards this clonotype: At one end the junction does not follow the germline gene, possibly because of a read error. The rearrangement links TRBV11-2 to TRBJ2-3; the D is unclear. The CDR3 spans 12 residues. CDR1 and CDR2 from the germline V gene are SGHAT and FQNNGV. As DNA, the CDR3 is TGTACCAGCAGCTTCGGATATGAAACGCAGTATTTT. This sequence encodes CTSSFGYETQYF.

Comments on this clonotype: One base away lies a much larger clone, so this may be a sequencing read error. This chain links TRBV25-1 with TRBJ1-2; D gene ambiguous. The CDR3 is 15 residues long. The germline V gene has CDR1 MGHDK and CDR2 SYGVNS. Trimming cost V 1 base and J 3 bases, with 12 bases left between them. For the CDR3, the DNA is TGTGCCAGCAGTGAATCCCTCGTACGCCACTATGGCTACACCTTC. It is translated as CASSESLVRHYGYTF.

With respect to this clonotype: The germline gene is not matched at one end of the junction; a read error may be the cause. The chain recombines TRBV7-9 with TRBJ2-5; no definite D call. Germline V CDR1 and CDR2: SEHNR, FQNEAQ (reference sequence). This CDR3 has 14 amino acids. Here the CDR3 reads CASNDMGGEETQHF. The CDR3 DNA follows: TGTGCCAGTAACGACATGGGCGGAGAAGAGACCCAGCACTTC.

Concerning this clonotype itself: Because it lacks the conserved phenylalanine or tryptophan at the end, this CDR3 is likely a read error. The CDR3 DNA follows: TGTGCCAGCAGTCCAGACCGTTTCTCTGGGGCCAACGTCCTGACTATC. Translation: CASSPDRFSGANVLTI. The chain carries TRBV12-3 or TRBV12-4 and TRBJ2-6, with D unresolved. The V end lost 5 bases, the J end lost 0 bases, and 11 bases lay between the germline ends. CDR3 length equals 16 residues.

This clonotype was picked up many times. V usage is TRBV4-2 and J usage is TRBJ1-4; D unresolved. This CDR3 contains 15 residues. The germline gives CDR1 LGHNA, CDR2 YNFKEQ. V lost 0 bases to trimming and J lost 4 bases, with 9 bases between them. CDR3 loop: CASSQDLGRNEKLFF. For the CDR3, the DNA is TGTGCCAGCAGCCAAGATTTAGGGCGTAATGAAAAACTGTTTTTT.

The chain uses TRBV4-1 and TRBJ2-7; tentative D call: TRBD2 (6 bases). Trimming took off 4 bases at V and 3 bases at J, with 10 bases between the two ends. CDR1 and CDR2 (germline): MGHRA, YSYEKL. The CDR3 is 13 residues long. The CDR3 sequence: CASSLDGSYEQYF. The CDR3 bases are TGCGCCAGCAGCCTTGACGGGAGCTACGAGCAGTACTTC.

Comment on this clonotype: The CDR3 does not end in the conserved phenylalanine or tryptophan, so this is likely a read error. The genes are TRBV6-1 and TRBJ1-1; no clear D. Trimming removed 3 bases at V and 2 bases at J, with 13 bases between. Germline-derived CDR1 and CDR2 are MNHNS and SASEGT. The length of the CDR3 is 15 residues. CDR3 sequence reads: CASSEDTEGNTEAFI. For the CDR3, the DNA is TGTGCCAGCAGTGAGGATACGGAGGGAAACACTGAAGCTTTCATT.

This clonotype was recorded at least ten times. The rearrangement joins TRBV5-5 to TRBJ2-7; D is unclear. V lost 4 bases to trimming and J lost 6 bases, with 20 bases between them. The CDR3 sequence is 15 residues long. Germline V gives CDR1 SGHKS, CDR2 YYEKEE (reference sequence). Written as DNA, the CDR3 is TGTGCCAGCAGCCCACAGCCCGGGTTAGGTGGCGAGCAGTACTTC. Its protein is CASSPQPGLGGEQYF.

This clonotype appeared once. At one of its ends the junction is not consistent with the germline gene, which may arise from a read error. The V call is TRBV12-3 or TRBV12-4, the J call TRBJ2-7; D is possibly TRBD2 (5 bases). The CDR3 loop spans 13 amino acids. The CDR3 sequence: CASSLRESYKQYF. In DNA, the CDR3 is TGTGCCAGCAGTTTAAGGGAGTCCTACAAGCAGTACTTC.

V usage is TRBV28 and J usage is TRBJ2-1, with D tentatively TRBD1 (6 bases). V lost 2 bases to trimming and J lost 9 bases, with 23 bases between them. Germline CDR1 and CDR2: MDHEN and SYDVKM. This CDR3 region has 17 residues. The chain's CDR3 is CASSLGQGKGLGREQFF. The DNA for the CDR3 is TGTGCCAGCAGTTTAGGTCAGGGGAAGGGGCTGGGGCGTGAGCAGTTCTTC.

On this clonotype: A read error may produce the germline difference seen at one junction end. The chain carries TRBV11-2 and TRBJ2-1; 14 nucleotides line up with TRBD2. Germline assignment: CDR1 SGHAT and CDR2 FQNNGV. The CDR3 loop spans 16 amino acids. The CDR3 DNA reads TGTGCTAGCAGCTACTCCTCGACTAGCGGGGGGGGAGGCGGGTTCTTC. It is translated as CASSYSSTSGGGGGFF.

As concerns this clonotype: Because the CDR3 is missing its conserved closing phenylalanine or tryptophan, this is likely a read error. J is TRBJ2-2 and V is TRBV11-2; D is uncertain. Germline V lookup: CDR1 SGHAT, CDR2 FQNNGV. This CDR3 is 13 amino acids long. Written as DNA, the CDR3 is TGCGCCAGCTGCTCCCGACCCACGGGGGAGCTGTTTCTT. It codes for CASCSRPTGELFL.

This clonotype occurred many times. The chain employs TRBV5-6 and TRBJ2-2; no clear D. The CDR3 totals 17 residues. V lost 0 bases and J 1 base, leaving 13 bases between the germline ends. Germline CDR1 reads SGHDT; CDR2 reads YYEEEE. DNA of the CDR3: TGTGCCAGCAGCTTGGCCGGCAGCGCATGGAACACCGGGGAGCTGTTTTTT. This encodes CASSLAGSAWNTGELFF.